This record covers a single T cell receptor (beta chain). This sample is part of a study of blood T cell repertoires in COVID-19. Looking at the study overall: The samples span acute and convalescent COVID-19 from the United States, Italy and Spain. The cDNA or gDNA used as material had been derived from T cells, B-cell-depleted T cells, or PBMCs.

Study processing details: Cell counts per sample came from amplifying reference gene primers. The table came from immunoSEQ multiplex PCR; TCRdb's copy has only in-frame clones and leaves some out. V, J and clone size were drawn from that table, and D and trimming were deduced from the DNA. Seen here are about 190,000 clones, roughly 80% observed once, and the top ten hold 12%. Source material: peripheral blood. This sequence originates from a woman in her forties or fifties with acute or convalescent COVID-19.

The CDR3 here is CASGKGHSYEQYF. The CDR3 nucleotides read TGTGCCAGCGGGAAGGGACATTCCTACGAGCAGTACTTC. V is TRBV6-5 and J is TRBJ2-7; tentative D call: TRBD1 (6 bases). The CDR3 spans 13 residues. V was cut by 8 bases and J by 1 base, with 12 bases left in between. Germline V gives CDR1 MNHEY, CDR2 SVGAGI.